These 17 T cell receptor beta chains came from one sample sequenced in a study of blood T cells in healthy people across ages. The second PCR ran about 6 to 11 cycles with a sample-barcoded 5' primer and J-beta primers. TCRdb re-derived calls from the 5' RACE reads in MiXCR, one entry per CDR3 protein. The sample lists hundreds of thousands of distinct CDR3 sequences, about 50% occurring once. The sample was blood. The receptors stem from a woman of 80 years or more in good health.

Many counts were recorded for this clonotype. The chain joins TRBV9 to TRBJ1-6, with D uncertain. The CDR3 covers 15 residues. Germline assignment: CDR1 SGDLS and CDR2 YYNGEE. Between the trimmed V and J ends, which lost 0 bases and 6 bases, there was a span of 10 bases. The CDR3 is CASSVAGPTNSPLHF. CDR3 nucleotides: TGTGCCAGCAGCGTAGCAGGTCCGACTAATTCACCCCTCCACTTT.

J is TRBJ1-5 and V is TRBV5-6; D not resolved. This CDR3 has 14 amino acids. V lost 0 bases to trimming and J lost 0 bases, with 4 bases between them. The germline gives CDR1 SGHDT, CDR2 YYEEEE. The CDR3 loop is CASSLGASNQPQHF. In nucleotides, the CDR3 is TGTGCCAGCAGCTTGGGAGCTAGCAATCAGCCCCAGCATTTT.

This clonotype occurred a few times. The V and J genes are TRBV20-1 and TRBJ2-1, with D possibly being TRBD1 or TRBD2 (5 bases each). The length of the CDR3 is 15 residues. Germline CDR1 DFQATT, CDR2 SNEGSKA (reference sequence). V was shortened by 3 bases and J by 3 bases, with 15 bases between the two germline ends. CDR3 loop: CSARPPGTDYNEQFF. CDR3 bases: TGCAGTGCTAGGCCCCCCGGGACGGACTACAATGAGCAGTTCTTC.

This clonotype came up many times. The chain uses TRBV12-3 or TRBV12-4 and TRBJ2-2; D gene ambiguous. Trimming cost V 3 bases and J 3 bases, with 14 bases left between them. CDR3 length equals 16 residues. This CDR3 is CASSFPSAGHTGELFF. CDR3 nucleotides: TGTGCCAGCAGTTTCCCATCCGCCGGACACACCGGGGAGCTGTTTTTT.

CDR3 nucleotide sequence: TGCAGTGCGCGGCCGGGCCCCTCGCAGCCCCAGCATTTT. Its translation is CSARPGPSQPQHF. V and J are TRBV20-1 and TRBJ1-5; D is unclear. CDR1 DFQATT and CDR2 SNEGSKA come from the germline V gene (reference sequence). The CDR3 spans 13 residues. The V and J ends lost 6 bases and 7 bases respectively, with 16 bases between them.

This clonotype was seen at least ten times. CDR3 bases: TGTGCCATCAGTGAAAGGGGTGAAAAACTGTTTTTT. The encoded protein is CAISERGEKLFF. J is TRBJ1-4 and V is TRBV10-3; the D gene is possibly TRBD1 (5 bases). The CDR3 loop spans 12 amino acids. The ends were cut back, 3 bases at V and 7 bases at J, with 6 bases in the middle. In germline, CDR1 is ENHRY, CDR2 SYGVKD.

V gene TRBV2 combines with J gene TRBJ2-1, with TRBD2 matching 8 bases. The length of the CDR3 is 13 residues. V lost 10 bases to trimming and J lost 0 bases; unmatched junction nucleotides: 2. CDR1 is SNHLY and CDR2 is FYNNEI in the germline V gene. CDR3 protein: CAISGVSYNEQFF. DNA for the CDR3: TGTGCCATTAGCGGGGTCTCCTACAATGAGCAGTTCTTC.

Many counts were recorded for this clonotype. The CDR3 region is CSVGGQAGDTQYF. CDR3 nucleotide sequence: TGCAGCGTTGGGGGACAGGCAGGAGATACGCAGTATTTT. The chain links TRBV29-1 to TRBJ2-3, with 8 positions matching TRBD1. CDR1 is SQVTM and CDR2 is ANQGSEA in the germline V gene. J was trimmed by 5 bases and V by 4 bases; bases with no gene match: 5. This CDR3 comprises 13 residues.

Concerning this clonotype itself: A clone one base away is much larger, so this may be a read error. The V and J genes are TRBV3-1 and TRBJ2-5; D could derive from TRBD1 or TRBD2 (6 bases each). Germline V CDR1 and CDR2: LGHDT, YNNKEL (reference sequence). Trimming took 1 base from V and 11 from J, leaving 20 bases between them. This CDR3 has 15 amino acids. Written as DNA, the CDR3 is TGTGCCAGCAGCCAAGTCGTCGGGAGAGGGGGTGAGCAGTACTTC. Protein: CASSQVVGRGGEQYF.

This clonotype has a count of ten or more. The rearrangement uses TRBV6-4 and TRBJ2-1; 8 bases line up with TRBD2. This CDR3 is built from 15 residues. CDR1 and CDR2 (germline): MRHNA, SNTAGT. V trimming: 3 bases; J trimming: 6 bases; junction bases outside the gene matches: 7. Here the CDR3 reads CASSDRAGAFNEQFF. Written as DNA, the CDR3 is TGTGCCAGCAGTGATCGAGCGGGGGCTTTCAATGAGCAGTTCTTC.

This clonotype was observed a handful of times. A read error is possible here, since a much larger clone lies one base away. In nucleotides, the CDR3 is TGCAGTGCTACGGGAGCGGGAGTTGCAGATACGCAGTATTTT. This translates into CSATGAGVADTQYF. V is TRBV20-1 and J is TRBJ2-3, with 8 bases matching TRBD2. Germline V gene lookup returns CDR1 DFQATT and CDR2 SNEGSKA (reference sequence). The V gene end was trimmed by 4 bases and the J gene end by 4 bases; junction bases not matched to a gene: 7. The CDR3 has 14 amino acids.

The chain recombines TRBV7-3 with TRBJ2-4, with D possibly TRBD2 on 6 matching bases. The J call is uncertain, as TRBJ2-7 better fits the DNA end. Germline V CDR1 and CDR2: SGHTA, FQGTGA. The CDR3 spans 14 residues. Here the CDR3 reads CASSPLAGHYEQYF. The CDR3 DNA sequence: TGTGCCAGCAGCCCACTAGCTGGGCACTACGAGCAGTACTTC.

The chain recombines TRBV3-1 with TRBJ2-5, with D possibly being TRBD1 or TRBD2 (5 bases each). CDR1 is LGHDT, CDR2 YNNKEL, per germline (reference sequence). V lost 3 bases and J lost 4, with 9 bases in between. The CDR3 covers 13 residues. The CDR3 loop reads CASSHQGAETQYF. The CDR3 DNA sequence: TGTGCCAGCAGCCACCAGGGAGCAGAGACCCAGTACTTC.

This chain uses TRBV6-5 with TRBJ1-1; no clear D. V lost 8 bases, J lost 5 bases, and 18 bases lay in between. CDR1 and CDR2 from the germline V gene are MNHEY and SVGAGI. The CDR3 runs to 14 residues. The CDR3 loop is CASVTHIGSTEAFF. Written as DNA, the CDR3 is TGTGCCAGCGTTACTCACATCGGTTCTACTGAAGCTTTCTTT.

This clonotype was observed at least ten times. This chain links TRBV20-1 with TRBJ2-7, with 11 bases matching TRBD2. V lost 6 bases, J lost 5 bases, and 6 bases stayed unmatched. Germline assignment: CDR1 DFQATT and CDR2 SNEGSKA (reference sequence). The CDR3 consists of 13 residues. The CDR3: CSALAGAANEQYF. DNA for the CDR3: TGCAGTGCACTAGCGGGAGCCGCCAACGAGCAGTACTTC.

Concerning this clonotype: A much larger clone sits a single nucleotide away, making a read error possible. The V and J genes are TRBV7-9 and TRBJ2-4, with D possibly TRBD1 on 6 matching bases. The end of the DNA aligns better with TRBJ2-7, so the J call may be wrong. CDR1 is SEHNR and CDR2 is FQNEAQ in the germline V gene (reference sequence). The CDR3 covers 16 residues. The CDR3 sequence: CVSSLNSPGHLYEQYF. CDR3 bases: TGTGTCAGCAGCTTAAATTCCCCGGGACATCTCTACGAGCAGTACTTC.

Many counts were recorded for this clonotype. V gene TRBV29-1 combines with J gene TRBJ2-1, with D hard to call. Trimming shortened V by 6 bases and J by 4 bases, and 10 bases separated the two germline ends. The CDR3 loop spans 12 amino acids. Germline V CDR1 and CDR2: SQVTM, ANQGSEA. In nucleotides, the CDR3 is TGCAGCGTCCCCAGACCATACAATGAGCAGTTCTTC. Its translation: CSVPRPYNEQFF.